The 17 T cell receptor beta chains presented below share a single source sample, sequenced in a study of T cell responses to AZD1222 COVID-19 vaccine. Measured with immunoSEQ multiplex PCR; TCRdb has only the in-frame clones, and not every one. The sample lists about 170,000 clones; approximately 88% were seen once. This sample comprised peripheral blood, obtained 28 days after the second AZD1222 dose. The source of these receptors is an adult who received the AZD1222 COVID-19 vaccine.

In DNA form, the CDR3 reads TGCGCCAGCAGGAGCACAGATACGCAGTATTTT. As protein: CASRSTDTQYF. This chain joins TRBV5-1 and TRBJ2-3; D call uncertain. The CDR3 consists of 11 residues. V was shortened by 5 bases and J by 0 bases, with 1 base between the two germline ends. Germline V gene sequence: CDR1 SGHRS, CDR2 YFSETQ. Combining the CDR3 with reference TRBV5-1 and TRBJ2-3 gives the whole variable domain KAGVTQTPRYLIKTRGQQVTLSCSPISGHRSVSWYQQTPGQGLQFLFEYFSETQRNKGNFPGRFSGRQFSNSRSEMNVSTLELGDSALYLCASRSTDTQYFGPGTRLTVL.

This clone was found a few times. The chain uses TRBV6-1 and TRBJ1-5, with D perhaps matching TRBD1 (5 bases). CDR1 and CDR2 from the germline V gene are MNHNS and SASEGT. Trimming took off 3 bases at V and 6 bases at J, with 12 bases between the two ends. The CDR3 is 14 residues long. As DNA, the CDR3 is TGTGCCAGCAGTGAGGGGCCGGGGGGTCAGCCCCAGCATTTT. Amino acids: CASSEGPGGQPQHF.

The chain links TRBV18 to TRBJ1-1; D gene ambiguous. Trimming pared 3 bases from V and 4 bases from J, leaving 15 bases between. Germline values: CDR1 KGHSH, CDR2 LQKENI. This CDR3 is built from 15 residues. DNA for the CDR3: TGTGCCAGCTCACCGCTCGACGATCCGGGCACTGAAGCTTTCTTT. Encoded protein: CASSPLDDPGTEAFF.

This sequence joins TRBV4-3 and TRBJ2-6; a weak D match, TRBD2 (5 bases). The V end was cut by 3 bases, the J end by 2 bases, with 20 bases between. The germline gives CDR1 LGHNA, CDR2 YSLEER. This CDR3 contains 19 residues. This chain's CDR3 is CASSQEPFPDGTGANVLTF. CDR3 DNA sequence: TGCGCCAGCAGCCAGGAACCCTTTCCGGACGGGACTGGGGCCAACGTCCTGACTTTC.

This clone was seen more than once but under ten times. The chain has TRBV7-9 and TRBJ1-1; a possible D gene is TRBD1 (6 bases). Trimming removed 6 bases from V and 3 bases from J, with 17 bases in between. Per germline, CDR1 SEHNR and CDR2 FQNEAQ (reference sequence). The length of the CDR3 is 15 residues. CDR3 coding DNA: TGTGCCAGCAGACCTCCCAGGGGTAGAGACACTGAAGCTTTCTTT. The encoded protein is CASRPPRGRDTEAFF.

This clone was detected only once. The DNA for the CDR3 is TGTGCCAGCAGTTACAGGGTTGAAGGGTGGGCCTACGAGCAGTACTTC. Translating gives CASSYRVEGWAYEQYF. The chain links TRBV6-5 to TRBJ2-7; D call uncertain. The germline V and J ends were trimmed by 2 bases and 2 bases, with 16 bases remaining between them. This CDR3 contains 16 residues. The germline V gene has CDR1 MNHEY and CDR2 SVGAGI.

The chain combines TRBV2 with TRBJ2-5, with TRBD2 matching 8 bases. The CDR3 consists of 16 residues. Germline CDR1 SNHLY, CDR2 FYNNEI. V was pared by 3 bases and J by 3 bases, with 9 bases of the junction left unmatched. CDR3 sequence: CASSDPRTSNEETQYF. In nucleotides, the CDR3 is TGTGCCAGCAGTGACCCCCGGACTAGCAATGAAGAGACCCAGTACTTC.

This chain connects TRBV4-1 to TRBJ2-7; no clear D gene. Germline CDR1 reads MGHRA; CDR2 reads YSYEKL. V was pared by 4 bases and J by 3 bases, with 13 bases between. CDR3 length equals 14 residues. The CDR3 nucleotides read TGCGCCAGCAGCCCCTTTAGTGGCGACTACGAGCAGTACTTC. Its translation: CASSPFSGDYEQYF.

The J gene is TRBJ2-2, the V gene TRBV19; TRBD1 matches at 7 bases. V was clipped by 8 bases and J by 0 bases; unmatched bases: 6. Germline CDR1 reads LNHDA; CDR2 reads SQIVND (reference sequence). The CDR3 totals 15 residues. The DNA of the CDR3 is TGTGCCAGTCGAACCGGGACAGCGAACACCGGGGAGCTGTTTTTT. Translating gives CASRTGTANTGELFF. The whole variable domain, remainder taken from reference TRBV19 and TRBJ2-2, is DGGITQSPKYLFRKEGQNVTLSCEQNLNHDAMYWYRQDPGQGLRLIYYSQIVNDFQKGDIAEGYSVSREKKESFPLTVTSAQKNPTAFYLCASRTGTANTGELFFGEGSRLTVL.

The chain combines TRBV3-1 (or the pseudogene TRBV3-2) with TRBJ2-7, with D perhaps matching TRBD1 (6 bases). From germline, CDR1 is LGHDT and CDR2 YNNKEL (reference sequence). The V end was cut by 1 base, the J end by 3 bases, with 10 bases between. This CDR3 contains 14 residues. This CDR3 reads CASSQGGRGYEQYF. The DNA of the CDR3 is TGTGCCAGCAGCCAAGGGGGCAGGGGCTACGAGCAGTACTTC.

The rearrangement uses TRBV10-3 and TRBJ1-4; D is undetermined. In germline, CDR1 is ENHRY, CDR2 SYGVKD. V gave up 10 bases and J gave up 7 bases, with 16 bases separating them. The CDR3 has 13 amino acids. The DNA of the CDR3 is TGTGCCACCTCCGGCGGGAGGGTTGAAAAACTGTTTTTT. It codes for CATSGGRVEKLFF.

The chain carries TRBV29-1 and TRBJ1-2; no reliable D call. CDR3 length equals 11 residues. Germline-derived CDR1 and CDR2 are SQVTM and ANQGSEA. The V and J ends lost 1 base and 8 bases respectively, with 8 bases between them. CDR3 loop: CSVEVGRGYTF. The DNA of the CDR3 is TGCAGCGTTGAAGTAGGCAGGGGCTACACCTTC. Full variable domain (missing parts from reference TRBV29-1 and TRBJ1-2): SAVISQKPSRDICQRGTSLTIQCQVDSQVTMMFWYRQQPGQSLTLIATANQGSEATYESGFVIDKFPISRPNLTFSTLTVSNMSPEDSSIYLCSVEVGRGYTFGSGTRLTVV.

The J gene is TRBJ2-1, the V gene TRBV4-2, with D maybe TRBD1 (6 bases). CDR1 and CDR2 (germline): LGHNA, YNFKEQ. The V end was cut by 1 base, the J end by 14 bases, with 15 bases between. This CDR3 contains 13 residues. This chain's CDR3 is CASSQGPAGDEFF. CDR3 sequence (DNA): TGTGCCAGCAGCCAAGGTCCGGCAGGGGATGAGTTCTTC.

This chain connects TRBV10-3 to TRBJ1-4; TRBD1 matches 9 bases. Germline CDR1 is ENHRY and CDR2 is SYGVKD. This CDR3 spans 15 amino acids. V gave up 4 bases and J gave up 8 bases; unmatched junction bases: 8. The CDR3 nucleotides read TGTGCCATCAGTGCTCGACAGGGGGTGCGGGAAAAACTGTTTTTT. Protein: CAISARQGVREKLFF.

This clone was observed a few times. The chain is built from TRBV5-1 and TRBJ1-2; 8 nucleotides line up with TRBD1. This CDR3 is built from 15 residues. From germline, CDR1 is SGHRS and CDR2 YFSETQ. The trim removed 0 bases at V and 4 bases at J, leaving 5 bases unmatched. The CDR3 protein is CASSLGSGQGYGYTF. DNA for the CDR3: TGCGCCAGCAGCTTGGGATCAGGACAGGGCTATGGCTACACCTTC.

CDR3 sequence (DNA): TGCGCCAGCAGCCCACCTCGACAGGGACAGAAAGAGACCCAGTACTTC. This encodes CASSPPRQGQKETQYF. The chain has TRBV4-1 and TRBJ2-5, with 7 bases matching TRBD1. This CDR3 region has 16 residues. J gave up 3 bases and V 4 bases, and 11 bases lay outside the gene matches. CDR1 and CDR2 from the germline V gene are MGHRA and YSYEKL.

J is TRBJ1-2 and V is TRBV27; no clear D gene. The CDR3 consists of 12 residues. Germline CDR1 reads MNHEY; CDR2 reads SMNVEV (reference sequence). V was shortened by 6 bases and J by 7 bases, with 12 bases between the two germline ends. The CDR3 sequence is CASSRGLAGYTF. DNA for the CDR3: TGTGCCAGCAGCCGTGGGCTGGCTGGCTACACCTTC.